The clone carrying this TCR beta chain was found many times. Its antigen is not known. CDR1 and CDR2 (germline): SGHNT, YYREEE (reference sequence). The CDR3 spans 15 residues. Trimming stripped 1 base from V and 7 bases from J, with 15 bases between. MiXCR, applied by TCRdb to the PCR reads, yields one record per CDR3 protein. Found here are over 600,000 distinct CDR3 sequences, around 20% of them singletons; the top ten hold roughly 0.9%. The data were taken from a study of molecular identifiers for immune sequencing clone quantification. Notes on the study in general: Researchers reportedly could pick up spiked Jurkat TCR RNA from one cell mixed into approximately 1 million naive cells. Identical TCR molecules can share a barcode, and this sharing could underestimate highly expanded clone sizes.

Sorting selected naive CD8 T cells with a CD8+CD4-CCR7+CD45RA+ phenotype. The rearrangement links TRBV5-4 to TRBJ2-1; D gene unclear. The specimen sequenced was naive CD8+ T cells from blood, with Jurkat cell RNA spiked in. Subset in this sample: FACS-sorted CD8+CD4-CCR7+CD45RA+ naive T cells. This sequence was found in a human donor in good health. Some libraries in this study had Jurkat cell RNA spiked in. The CDR3 protein is CASSLRGVLGNEQFF. CDR3 nucleotides: TGTGCCAGCAGCTTGCGTGGGGTATTGGGGAATGAGCAGTTCTTC.